This is a list of T cell receptor beta chains from one sample in a study of CD8+ T cells in alopecia areata. Libraries were prepared by immunoSEQ multiplex PCR; TCRdb keeps only in-frame clonotypes and omits some of them. The table has some 220,000 clones, 50% to 60% seen once. The sequenced sample was CD4+ T cells sorted from blood, obtained at week 4, from a patient treated with tofacitinib. The receptors originated from a human donor with alopecia areata. CDR3s include the opening cysteine and the closing phenylalanine or tryptophan. The D gene is left open where the match is weak. Only some rows state a clone size, as once, few, many or a class for expanded clones.

TRBV19	-	few	TRBJ1-1	TGTGCCAGTAGCGCGGGAGAGATGAACACTGAAGCTTTCTTT	CASSAGEMNTEAFF
TRBV30	-	-	TRBJ1-2	TGTGCCTGGAGCAATGGCATCATAGGGATTCGACATGGCTACACCTTC	CAWSNGIIGIRHGYTF
TRBV2	-	-	TRBJ1-2	TGTGCCAGCAGTGAAGAGGGGGGCTATGGCTACACCTTC	CASSEEGGYGYTF
TRBV27	TRBD1	-	TRBJ2-7	TGTGCCAGCAGAAACTCGGGACAGGGGTTCTGGTACGAGCAGTACTTC	CASRNSGQGFWYEQYF
TRBV30	TRBD1	-	TRBJ1-3	TGTGCCTGGAGAATTATCACAGGGGGCTCTGGAAACACCATATATTTT	CAWRIITGGSGNTIYF
TRBV2	-	-	TRBJ2-1	TGTGCCAGCAGTTTTACCTTCTCGTACAATGAGCAGTTCTTC	CASSFTFSYNEQFF
TRBV30	TRBD1	-	TRBJ2-2	TGTGCCTGGAATAGACAGGGTGCCGCTTCCGGGGAGCTGTTTTTT	CAWNRQGAASGELFF
TRBV5-6	-	-	TRBJ1-2	TGTGCCAGCACCGACACGGGACGGTCTATCTATGGCTACACCTTC	CASTDTGRSIYGYTF
TRBV27	-	few	TRBJ2-3	TGTGCCAGCAGTTTTACCCCCTTGGGAGATACGCAGTATTTT	CASSFTPLGDTQYF
TRBV5-4	-	few	TRBJ2-3	TGTGCCAGCAGCTTGTGGAAAACCGGGGACACAGATACGCAGTATTTT	CASSLWKTGDTDTQYF
TRBV30	TRBD1	-	TRBJ1-2	TGTGCCTGGAGGCAGAGTCCGGACAGGGGGCATGGCTACACCTTC	CAWRQSPDRGHGYTF
TRBV29-1	-	many	TRBJ2-1	TGCAGCGGGGCGTCAGGGGTTAATGAGCAGTTCTTC	CSGASGVNEQFF
TRBV4-3	-	few	TRBJ2-1	TGCGCCAGCAGCCAAATCGACATGATGGCCTACAATGAGCAGTTCTTC	CASSQIDMMAYNEQFF
TRBV5-4	TRBD2	few	TRBJ2-3	TGTGCCAGCAGCTCGTCTTCTAGCGGGGGGAGATCTAGCACAGATACGCAGTATTTT	CASSSSSSGGRSSTDTQYF
TRBV29-1	TRBD1	-	TRBJ1-2	TGCAGCGTTGGGGACAGAGCAAACTATGGCTACACCTTC	CSVGDRANYGYTF
TRBV6-5	-	-	TRBJ1-1	TGTGCCAGCAGTTACGACAGCATGAACACTGAAGCTTTCTTT	CASSYDSMNTEAFF
TRBV9	-	-	TRBJ1-2	TGTGCCAGCAGCCCCGCCTCGGGGGGCTACACCTTC	CASSPASGGYTF
TRBV18	-	few	TRBJ2-2	TGTGCCAGCTCACCAATCACACAGGGAGAGACCGGGGAGCTGTTTTTT	CASSPITQGETGELFF
TRBV10-1	-	-	TRBJ2-1	TGCGCCAGCAGTGATCGGCTAGCCTACCGTGAGCAGTTCTTC	CASSDRLAYREQFF
TRBV27	TRBD1	-	TRBJ2-1	TGTGCCAGCAGTCGACAGGGGTACAATGAGCAGTTCTTC	CASSRQGYNEQFF
TRBV19	TRBD1	few	TRBJ1-5	TGTGCCAGGAGAGACAGGGGACATCAGCCCCAGCATTTT	CARRDRGHQPQHF
TRBV10-3	-	few	TRBJ2-3	TGTGCCATCAGTGTGGGACGCACAGATACGCAGTATTTT	CAISVGRTDTQYF
TRBV2	-	-	TRBJ1-1	TGTGCCAGCAGGGCAGACGAACAAGCGAACACTGAAGCTTTCTTT	CASRADEQANTEAFF
TRBV5-6	-	-	TRBJ2-7	TGTGCCAGCAGCTTGGGGACTGACGAGCAGTACTTC	CASSLGTDEQYF
TRBV25-1	-	-	TRBJ2-7	TGTGCCAGCAGTGACAGATACGAGCAGTACTTC	CASSDRYEQYF
TRBV2	-	-	TRBJ2-3	TGTGCGGGAGGCGGACTTCAGGCAGATACGCAGTATTTT	CAGGGLQADTQYF
TRBV2	-	once	TRBJ1-6	TGTGCCAGCAGTCAACAGGGATTGAGAAATTCACCCCTCCACTTT	CASSQQGLRNSPLHF
TRBV28	-	-	TRBJ2-7	TGTGCCAGCAGTACCCCTCAGGGTAACTACGAGCAGTACTTC	CASSTPQGNYEQYF
TRBV9	-	-	TRBJ2-5	TGTGCCAGCAGCGTAGTAACTCAAGAGACCCAGTACTTC	CASSVVTQETQYF
TRBV15	-	-	TRBJ1-1	TGTGCCACCAGCAGAGAGGGGGAGAACACTGAAGCTTTCTTT	CATSREGENTEAFF
TRBV5-1	-	-	TRBJ1-1	TGCGCCAGCAGCTTGTATCCAGGGCGGACTGAAGCTTTCTTT	CASSLYPGRTEAFF
TRBV7-2	-	-	TRBJ2-3	TGTGCCAGCAGCTTAGGATTCGGTAGCCGTCTTAGCACAGATACGCAGTATTTT	CASSLGFGSRLSTDTQYF
TRBV30	-	-	TRBJ2-5	TGTGCCTGGAACCGAGGCACATACCAAGAGACCCAGTACTTC	CAWNRGTYQETQYF
TRBV30	-	few	TRBJ2-5	TGTGCCTGGACCAAGGGACTCACGAGGGAGACCCAGTACTTC	CAWTKGLTRETQYF
TRBV7-3	-	-	TRBJ2-2	TGTGCCAGCAGCTACGGACCCGCGAACACCGGGGAGCTGTTTTTT	CASSYGPANTGELFF